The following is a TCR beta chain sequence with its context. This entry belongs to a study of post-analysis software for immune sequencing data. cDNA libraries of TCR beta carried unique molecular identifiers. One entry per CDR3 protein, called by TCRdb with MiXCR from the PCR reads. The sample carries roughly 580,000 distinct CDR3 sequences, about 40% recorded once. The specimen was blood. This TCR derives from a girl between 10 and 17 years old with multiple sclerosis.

The CDR3 region is CASSEAQRPYNEQFF. Here the CDR3 DNA reads TGTGCCAGCAGTGAAGCGCAGCGGCCCTACAATGAGCAGTTCTTC. The V and J genes are TRBV2 and TRBJ2-1, with a tentative D call TRBD2 (5 bases). The CDR3 consists of 15 residues. Deletions cut 0 bases from V and 2 bases from J, with 8 bases between. Germline loops: CDR1 SNHLY, CDR2 FYNNEI.